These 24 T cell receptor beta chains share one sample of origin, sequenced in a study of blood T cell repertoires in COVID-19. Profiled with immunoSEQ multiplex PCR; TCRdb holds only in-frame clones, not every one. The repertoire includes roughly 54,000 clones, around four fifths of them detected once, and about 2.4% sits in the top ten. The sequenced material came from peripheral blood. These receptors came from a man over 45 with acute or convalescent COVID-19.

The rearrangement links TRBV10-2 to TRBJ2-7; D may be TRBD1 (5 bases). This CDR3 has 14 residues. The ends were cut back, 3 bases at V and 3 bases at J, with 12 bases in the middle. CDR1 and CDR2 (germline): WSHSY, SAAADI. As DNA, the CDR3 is TGCGCCAGCAGTGAAGGCAGGACATACTACGAGCAGTACTTC. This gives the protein CASSEGRTYYEQYF.

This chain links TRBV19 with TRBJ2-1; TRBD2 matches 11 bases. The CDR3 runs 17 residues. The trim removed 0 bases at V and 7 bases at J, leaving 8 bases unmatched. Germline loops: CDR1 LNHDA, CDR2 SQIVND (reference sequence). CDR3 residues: CASSIDGLAGGRNEQFF. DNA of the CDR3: TGTGCCAGTAGTATAGATGGGCTAGCGGGAGGACGGAATGAGCAGTTCTTC.

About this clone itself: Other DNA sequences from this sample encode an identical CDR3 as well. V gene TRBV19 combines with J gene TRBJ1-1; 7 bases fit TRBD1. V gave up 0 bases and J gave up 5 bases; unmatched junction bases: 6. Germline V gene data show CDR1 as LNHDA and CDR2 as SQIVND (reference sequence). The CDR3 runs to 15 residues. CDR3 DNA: TGTGCCAGTAGTATAGATCCACAGGGGAGGACTGAAGCTTTCTTT. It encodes CASSIDPQGRTEAFF.

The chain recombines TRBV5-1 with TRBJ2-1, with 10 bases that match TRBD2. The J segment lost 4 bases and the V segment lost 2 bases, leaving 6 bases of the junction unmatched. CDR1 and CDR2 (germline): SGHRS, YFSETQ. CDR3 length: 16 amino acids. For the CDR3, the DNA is TGCGCCAGCAGCTTTACCACTAGCGGGGATTACAATGAGCAGTTCTTC. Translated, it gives CASSFTTSGDYNEQFF. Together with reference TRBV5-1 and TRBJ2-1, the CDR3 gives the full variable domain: KAGVTQTPRYLIKTRGQQVTLSCSPISGHRSVSWYQQTPGQGLQFLFEYFSETQRNKGNFPGRFSGRQFSNSRSEMNVSTLELGDSALYLCASSFTTSGDYNEQFFGPGTRLTVL.

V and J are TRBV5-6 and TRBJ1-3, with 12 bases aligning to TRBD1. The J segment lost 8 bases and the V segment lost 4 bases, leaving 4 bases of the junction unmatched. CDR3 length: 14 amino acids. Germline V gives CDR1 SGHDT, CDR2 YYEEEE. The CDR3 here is CASSRGQGAYTIYF. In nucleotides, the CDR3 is TGTGCCAGCAGCCGGGGACAGGGGGCTTACACCATATATTTT.

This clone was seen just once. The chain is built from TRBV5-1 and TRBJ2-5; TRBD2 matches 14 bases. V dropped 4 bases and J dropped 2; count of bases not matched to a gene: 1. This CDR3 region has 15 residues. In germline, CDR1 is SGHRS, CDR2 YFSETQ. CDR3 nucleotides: TGCGCCAGCAGCCGGACTAGCGGGGGGCAAGAGACCCAGTACTTC. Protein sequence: CASSRTSGGQETQYF. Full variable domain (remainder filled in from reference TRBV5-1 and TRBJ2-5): KAGVTQTPRYLIKTRGQQVTLSCSPISGHRSVSWYQQTPGQGLQFLFEYFSETQRNKGNFPGRFSGRQFSNSRSEMNVSTLELGDSALYLCASSRTSGGQETQYFGPGTRLLVL.

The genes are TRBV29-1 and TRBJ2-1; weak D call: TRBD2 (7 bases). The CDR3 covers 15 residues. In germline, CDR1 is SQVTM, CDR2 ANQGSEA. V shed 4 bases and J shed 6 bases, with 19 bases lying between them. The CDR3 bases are TGCAGCGTTGTGGGGGGGACCAGGGGCCCCAATGAGCAGTTCTTC. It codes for CSVVGGTRGPNEQFF.

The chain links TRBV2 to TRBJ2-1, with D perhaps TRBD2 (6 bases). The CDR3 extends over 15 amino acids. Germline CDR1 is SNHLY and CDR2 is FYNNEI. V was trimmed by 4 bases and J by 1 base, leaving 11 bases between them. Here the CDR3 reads CASSAQAGSYNEQFF. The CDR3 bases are TGTGCCAGCAGTGCCCAGGCGGGATCCTACAATGAGCAGTTCTTC.

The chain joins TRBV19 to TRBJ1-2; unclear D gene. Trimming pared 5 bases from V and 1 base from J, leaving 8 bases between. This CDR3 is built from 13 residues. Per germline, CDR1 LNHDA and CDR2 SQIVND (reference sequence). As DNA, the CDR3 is TGTGCCAGTAGTCTAGGCAGTAACTATGGCTACACCTTC. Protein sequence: CASSLGSNYGYTF.

This chain's CDR3 is CAISVGGGDETQYF. The CDR3, as DNA: TGTGCCATCAGTGTGGGAGGGGGGGACGAGACCCAGTACTTC. The rearrangement joins TRBV10-3 to TRBJ2-5, with TRBD2 as a possible D gene (7 bases). The CDR3 is 14 residues long. From germline, CDR1 is ENHRY and CDR2 SYGVKD. V lost 4 bases and J 5 bases, leaving 14 bases between the germline ends.

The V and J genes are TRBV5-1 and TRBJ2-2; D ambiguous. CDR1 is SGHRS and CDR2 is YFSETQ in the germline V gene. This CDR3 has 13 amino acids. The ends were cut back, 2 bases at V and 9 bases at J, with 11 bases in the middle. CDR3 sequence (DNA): TGCGCCAGCAGCTTTGAGAATCTTAGGGAGCTGTTTTTT. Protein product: CASSFENLRELFF.

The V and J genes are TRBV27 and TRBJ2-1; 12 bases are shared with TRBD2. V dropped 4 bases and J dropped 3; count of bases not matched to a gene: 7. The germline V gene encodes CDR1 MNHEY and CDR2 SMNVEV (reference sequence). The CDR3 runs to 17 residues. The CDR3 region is CASSSPSGGASYNEQFF. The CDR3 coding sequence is TGTGCCAGCAGTTCCCCTAGCGGGGGGGCTAGCTACAATGAGCAGTTCTTC.

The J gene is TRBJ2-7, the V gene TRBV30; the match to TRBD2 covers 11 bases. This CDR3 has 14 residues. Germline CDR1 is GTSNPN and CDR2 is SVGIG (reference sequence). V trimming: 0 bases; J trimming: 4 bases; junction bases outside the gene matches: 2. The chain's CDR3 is CAWSVASGGYEQYF. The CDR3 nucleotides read TGTGCCTGGAGTGTCGCTAGCGGGGGGTACGAGCAGTACTTC.

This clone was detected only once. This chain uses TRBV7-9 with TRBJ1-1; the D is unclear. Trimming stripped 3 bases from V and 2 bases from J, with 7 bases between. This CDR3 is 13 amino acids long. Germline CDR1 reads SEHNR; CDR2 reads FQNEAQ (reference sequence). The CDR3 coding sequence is TGTGCCAGCAGCTTCCGAGAAAACACTGAAGCTTTCTTT. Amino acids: CASSFRENTEAFF.

The CDR3 DNA follows: TGTGCCAGCTCACCAAAGCACAGGGCGGACACTGAAGCTTTCTTT. Translation gives CASSPKHRADTEAFF. The chain joins TRBV18 to TRBJ1-1; D is perhaps TRBD1 (6 bases). CDR3 length: 15 residues. V lost 2 bases and J 3 bases, leaving 13 bases between the germline ends. CDR1 KGHSH and CDR2 LQKENI come from the germline V gene.

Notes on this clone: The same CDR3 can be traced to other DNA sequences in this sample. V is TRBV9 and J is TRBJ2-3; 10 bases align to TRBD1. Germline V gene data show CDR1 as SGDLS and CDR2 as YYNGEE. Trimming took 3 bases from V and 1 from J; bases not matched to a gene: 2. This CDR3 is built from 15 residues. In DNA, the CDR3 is TGTGCCAGCAGCGGAGACAGGGGGCGCACAGATACGCAGTATTTT. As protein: CASSGDRGRTDTQYF.

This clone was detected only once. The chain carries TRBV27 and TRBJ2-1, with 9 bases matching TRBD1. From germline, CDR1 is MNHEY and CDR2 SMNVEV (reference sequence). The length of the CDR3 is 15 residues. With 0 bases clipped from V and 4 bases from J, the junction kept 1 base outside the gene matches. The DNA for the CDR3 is TGTGCCAGCAGTTTATCGACAGGGGGGTACAATGAGCAGTTCTTC. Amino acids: CASSLSTGGYNEQFF.

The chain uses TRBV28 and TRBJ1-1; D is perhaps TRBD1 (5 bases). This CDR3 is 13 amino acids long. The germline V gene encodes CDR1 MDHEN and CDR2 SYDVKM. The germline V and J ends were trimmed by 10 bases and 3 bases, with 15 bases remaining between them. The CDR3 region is CATEPGWDTEAFF. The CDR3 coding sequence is TGTGCCACCGAGCCAGGGTGGGACACTGAAGCTTTCTTT.

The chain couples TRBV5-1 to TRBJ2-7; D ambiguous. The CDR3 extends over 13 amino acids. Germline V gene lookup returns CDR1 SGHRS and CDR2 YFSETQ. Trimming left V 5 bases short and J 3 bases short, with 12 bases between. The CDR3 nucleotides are TGCGCCAGCAGACTGACGCTAGACTACGAGCAGTACTTC. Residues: CASRLTLDYEQYF. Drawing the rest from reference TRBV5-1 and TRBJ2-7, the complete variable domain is KAGVTQTPRYLIKTRGQQVTLSCSPISGHRSVSWYQQTPGQGLQFLFEYFSETQRNKGNFPGRFSGRQFSNSRSEMNVSTLELGDSALYLCASRLTLDYEQYFGPGTRLTVT.

The CDR3 reads CASKRLGLAVNEQFF. The DNA for the CDR3 is TGTGCCAGCAAACGACTCGGACTAGCGGTCAATGAGCAGTTCTTC. The rearrangement links TRBV2 to TRBJ2-1; 10 bases line up with TRBD2. The CDR3 has 15 amino acids. Per germline, CDR1 SNHLY and CDR2 FYNNEI. V shed 7 bases, J shed 6 bases, and the junction held 9 bases outside the gene matches.

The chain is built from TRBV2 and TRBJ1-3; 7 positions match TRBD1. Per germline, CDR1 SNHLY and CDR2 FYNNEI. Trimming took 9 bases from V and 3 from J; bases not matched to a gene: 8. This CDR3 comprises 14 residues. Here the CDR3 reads CASSKGADGNTIYF. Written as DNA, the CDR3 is TGTGCCAGTAGTAAGGGGGCGGATGGAAACACCATATATTTT. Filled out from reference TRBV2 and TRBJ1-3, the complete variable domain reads EPEVTQTPSHQVTQMGQEVILRCVPISNHLYFYWYRQILGQKVEFLVSFYNNEISEKSEIFDDQFSVERPDGSNFTLKIRSTKLEDSAMYFCASSKGADGNTIYFGEGSWLTVV.

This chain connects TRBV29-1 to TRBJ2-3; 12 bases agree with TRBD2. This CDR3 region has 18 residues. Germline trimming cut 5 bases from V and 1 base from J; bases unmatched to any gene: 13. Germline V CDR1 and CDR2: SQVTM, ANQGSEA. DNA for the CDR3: TGCAGCGTTAAGGGGACTAGCGGGTCCTGGCGGGGCACAGATACGCAGTATTTT. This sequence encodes CSVKGTSGSWRGTDTQYF.

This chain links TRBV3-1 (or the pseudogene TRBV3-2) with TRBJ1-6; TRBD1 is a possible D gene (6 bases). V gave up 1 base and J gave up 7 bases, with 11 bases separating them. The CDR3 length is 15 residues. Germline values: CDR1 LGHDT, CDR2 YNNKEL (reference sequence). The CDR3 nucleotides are TGTGCCAGCAGCCAAGGTCCAAGGGGGAATTCACCCCTCCACTTT. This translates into CASSQGPRGNSPLHF.

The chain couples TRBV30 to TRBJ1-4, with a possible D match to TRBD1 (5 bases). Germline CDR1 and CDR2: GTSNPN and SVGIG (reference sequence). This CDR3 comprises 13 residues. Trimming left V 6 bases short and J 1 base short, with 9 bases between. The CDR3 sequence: CACQGGTNEKLFF. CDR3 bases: TGTGCCTGCCAGGGTGGAACTAATGAAAAACTGTTTTTT.